This T cell receptor beta chain was documented in a study of blood T cell repertoires in COVID-19. The overall study: Samples taken during acute and convalescent COVID-19 were collected in the United States, Italy and Spain. Sources were T cells, B-cell-depleted T cells, or PBMCs; the material itself was cDNA or gDNA.

As originally analysed: Amplification of reference gene primers was used by the study to estimate nucleated cell counts. The table came from immunoSEQ multiplex PCR; TCRdb's copy has only in-frame clones and leaves some out. That table is the source of V, J and clone size, and D and trimming were worked out from the DNA. In the table there are 150,000 or so clones, roughly 80% of which are singletons. Per germline, CDR1 SGHRS and CDR2 YFSETQ. With 4 bases clipped from V and 5 bases from J, the junction kept 12 bases outside the gene matches. This CDR3 comprises 17 residues. V and J are TRBV5-1 and TRBJ2-5; 12 bases match TRBD1. Sequenced material: peripheral blood. This clonotype was obtained from a woman aged 45-65 years with active or convalescent COVID-19. DNA of the CDR3: TGCGCCAGCAGCCAACTCCCGGGACAGGGGGCCGGTGAGACCCAGTACTTC. This sequence encodes CASSQLPGQGAGETQYF.